This T cell receptor beta chain was identified during a study of T-cell memory formation after mild COVID-19 (dated by TCRdb to the early 2020s). Some background on the complete study: Most TCR sequence clusters were specific to one of the two donors. Longitudinal TCRalpha and TCRbeta repertoire sequencing tracked T-cell clones expanding and contracting after mild COVID-19 in two donors. Two young, previously healthy adult volunteers, one female and one male, were included in the cohort. Overall study results and their limits: Contracting CD4+ clones turned up mainly in the CM and EM memory subsets, whereas EMRA was where CD8+ clones were enriched. The second-wave clones that peaked on day 37 were not confirmed to be SARS-CoV-2 specific. Only two mild cases were covered by the study, and larger cohorts that include severe cases with pre-infection samples were considered necessary. Balanced CD4/CD8 phenotypes were observed for clones contracting from day 15 to 85, whereas a bias towards CD4+ was observed for a second wave of clones expanding from day 15 to 37. Some responding clones were found in pre-infection memory, which suggests that pre-existing cross-reactive memory T cells took part in the SARS-CoV-2 response.

Measured from the cysteine to the phenylalanine, the CDR3 is 13 residues long. The kept DNA is CDR3 alone, 39 bases in frame from the first base. CDR1 and CDR2 (MNHNS, SASEGT) derive from the germline V gene. V is pared back by 7 bases and J by 5 bases, with 14 bases lying between the germline termini. The sequencing machine was an Illumina NovaSeq 6000. TCRalpha and TCRbeta cDNA libraries were built by 5'RACE with constant-segment primers, adding sample barcodes and unique molecular identifiers. RNA was extracted from every sample with Trizol reagent. Libraries were amplified in two PCR steps, with a second sample barcode and Illumina TruSeq adapters added in the second step. Sequencing of libraries was performed on an Illumina NovaSeq with 2 x 150 bp paired-end reads. As for how the authors treated the data: Reads were demultiplexed and collapsed into UMI-guided consensus sequences with migec v1.2.7. Using mixcr v2.1.11, the UMI consensuses were aligned to TRA and TRB V and J templates and assembled into clonotypes. A clonotype was counted as expanded or contracted only if both edgeR and NoisET called the change significant, with noise models trained on biological replicates. For edgeR calls, a false discovery rate-adjusted p below 0.01 and a log2 fold-change threshold of 1 were applied. As an exploratory analysis of dynamics, max-normalized trajectories of the 1000 most abundant clonotypes were examined with PCA combined with hierarchical clustering. The CD4 or CD8 phenotype of responding clones was assigned using the separately sequenced CD4+ and CD8+ repertoires. Using fastp trimming at Q25 and MiXCR clonotype assembly, TCRdb reanalyzed the public sequencing data and kept in-frame beta chains. Rows with a matching CDR3 protein are joined into one entry that keeps the most common DNA and genes. The V and J calls were not made by the authors but by TCRdb's processing. This sample is represented by about 350,000 distinct CDR3 sequences; roughly an eighth of them were singletons. The ten largest clonotypes hold about 20% of the sample.

Ficoll-Paque density gradient centrifugation was used to isolate PBMCs. This clonotype came up a few times. The antigen this receptor binds is unknown. Nothing much larger sits one base from this clone, and base qualities are not available. The origin of this receptor is a man aged 18-30 years who had mild COVID-19 (a few samples of this study predate the infection). The sample titles of this study are shuffled in the database, so cell type and time point are left out; the donor was told from shared clones. The receptor chain draws on TRBV6-1 and TRBJ1-2, and perhaps TRBD1 as D gene, on 6 matching bases. Sequencing was performed on PBMCs or a T cell subset sorted from them (not recorded which). The CDR3 protein is CASTENRGYGYTF. The bases are TGTGCCAGCACCGAAAATAGGGGGTATGGCTACACCTTC.